The T cell receptor beta chain described here comes from a study of early T cells in non-severe SARS-CoV-2 infection (dated by TCRdb to the early 2020s). A note on the overall study: TCR sequencing used bulk RNA from unsorted whole blood, so alpha and beta chains could not be paired.

Library preparation used 5' RACE. This sample was sequenced with a NextSeq 500. To correct for sequencing error and PCR bias, the TCR library protocol tagged individual cDNA molecules with unique molecular identifiers. Both TCR alpha and beta chains were sequenced, and tight co-correlation was observed between alpha and beta sequence abundances in each sample. From the authors' description of their analysis: Decombinator V4 was used to perform V gene, J gene and CDR3 annotation of TCR sequences. Expanded TCRs were defined as changing significantly between any two time points under a Poisson model with p below 0.0001. TCR abundances were normalised to the total number of TCRs sequenced per sample and were expressed as counts per million. TRAV1-2 paired with TRAJ12, TRAJ20 or TRAJ33 defined MAIT TCRs, while TRAV10 paired with TRAJ18 defined iNKT TCRs. VDJdb, accessed 1 November 2021, was searched for CMV, EBV and SARS-CoV-2 annotated TCRs, with TCRs annotated for multiple antigens excluded. The raw public reads went through TCRdb reprocessing: fastp at Q25, MiXCR clone calling, in-frame beta chains kept. Entries are consolidated by CDR3 protein sequence, retaining the most common genes and DNA. Here the V and J calls rest on TCRdb's processing, not on the authors' analysis. Recorded for this sample are approximately 43,000 distinct CDR3 sequences; approximately 7.1% of them occurred a single time. The ten largest clonotypes hold more than 4.5% of the sample.

On this clonotype: Its antigen is unknown. No much larger clone exists at a distance of one base, and base qualities are not known.

Taken from cysteine to phenylalanine, the CDR3 has 15 residues. The CDR3 DNA has 45 bases and is translated from base 1. Ends trimmed: V by 1 base, J by 5 bases; bases unmatched to a gene: 2. The CDR1 and CDR2 encoded by the germline V gene are SGHNT and YENEEA. General conclusions and limits of the study: VDJdb matching was skewed toward anti-spike CD8 responses and likely underestimated virus-specific expansions by missing private and CD4 specificities.

A case-control design nested within a healthcare worker cohort in London, UK, was used, with weekly nasopharyngeal swab PCR tests and blood sampling performed. Healthcare workers were enrolled in the week of the UK lockdown, from 23 to 31 March 2020, and were followed every week for up to roughly 16 weeks. The rearrangement joined TRBV11-3 to TRBJ2-2; 9 of the junction bases match TRBD1. The origin of this receptor is an adult who was a healthcare worker with PCR-confirmed SARS-CoV-2 infection or an uninfected control (not recorded which). Sequencing input: whole blood. The DNA sequence follows: TGTGCCAGCAGCTTAGTGGGACAGGGAACCGGGGAGCTGTTTTTT. It is translated as CASSLVGQGTGELFF.